Each of the 25 T cell receptor beta chains below was sequenced from the same sample in a study of T cell responses to AZD1222 COVID-19 vaccine. Clones were read by immunoSEQ multiplex PCR, and TCRdb kept only the in-frame ones, dropping some. The data show 150,000 to 200,000 clones, about nine tenths seen once. The starting material was peripheral blood, obtained 28 days after the second AZD1222 dose. The receptors shown here come from an adult who received the AZD1222 COVID-19 vaccine.

This clone was observed a handful of times. The rearrangement joins TRBV7-2 to TRBJ1-2; D may be TRBD1 (6 bases). V lost 4 bases and J 6 bases, leaving 18 bases between the germline ends. The CDR3 consists of 15 residues. Per the germline V gene, CDR1 is SGHTA and CDR2 is FQGNSA. The CDR3, as DNA: TGTGCCAGCAGCTCCGAGCGGCAGGGGAGGGATGGCTACACCTTC. This translates into CASSSERQGRDGYTF.

This clone has a handful of counts. CDR3 residues: CASSLVGNYGYTF. DNA for the CDR3: TGTGCCAGCAGTTTAGTAGGGAACTATGGCTACACCTTC. The chain joins TRBV12-3 or TRBV12-4 to TRBJ1-2; no firm D call. This CDR3 has 13 residues. The V and J ends lost 1 base and 2 bases respectively, with 5 bases between them.

V and J are TRBV6-1 and TRBJ2-2, with 8 bases fitting TRBD2. The V gene's germline CDR1 is MNHNS and CDR2 SASEGT. V was clipped by 4 bases and J by 6 bases; unmatched bases: 4. There are 14 residues in the CDR3. CDR3 amino acids: CASSVAGKPGELFF. DNA for the CDR3: TGTGCCAGCAGTGTAGCGGGGAAGCCCGGGGAGCTGTTTTTT.

The chain joins TRBV27 to TRBJ1-5, with D perhaps TRBD1 (6 bases). Trimming removed 2 bases at V and 3 bases at J, with 8 bases between. Germline CDR1 is MNHEY and CDR2 is SMNVEV (reference sequence). The CDR3 is made up of 14 amino acids. CDR3 region: CASSLQGPNQPQHF. The CDR3 DNA sequence: TGTGCCAGCAGTTTACAGGGGCCCAATCAGCCCCAGCATTTT.

The chain links TRBV5-6 to TRBJ2-1; TRBD2 might be the D (7 bases). The CDR3 covers 16 residues. Germline assignment: CDR1 SGHDT and CDR2 YYEEEE. Between the trimmed V and J ends, which lost 0 bases and 4 bases, there was a span of 14 bases. In nucleotides, the CDR3 is TGTGCCAGCAGCTTGGAGAGGGGGGGCGATTACAATGAGCAGTTCTTC. Protein: CASSLERGGDYNEQFF.

The chain is built from TRBV6-1 and TRBJ2-5; D might be TRBD1 (5 bases). Per the germline V gene, CDR1 is MNHNS and CDR2 is SASEGT. V was pared by 3 bases and J by 3 bases, with 14 bases between. The CDR3 totals 15 residues. For the CDR3, the DNA is TGTGCCAGCAGTGAGCGTTGGACAAAGGAAGAGACCCAGTACTTC. Its translation is CASSERWTKEETQYF.

The V gene is TRBV2, the J gene TRBJ1-5; 7 bases line up with TRBD1. V dropped 8 bases and J dropped 2; count of bases not matched to a gene: 3. Germline V gene data show CDR1 as SNHLY and CDR2 as FYNNEI. The length of the CDR3 is 13 residues. The CDR3 nucleotides read TGTGCCAGCGAGGGGACAGGCAATCAGCCCCAGCATTTT. Its translation: CASEGTGNQPQHF.

This clone is a singleton in its sample. The chain links TRBV11-2 to TRBJ1-1, with a tentative D call TRBD1 (5 bases). The length of the CDR3 is 18 residues. The germline V and J ends were trimmed by 0 bases and 0 bases, with 17 bases remaining between them. Germline CDR1 SGHAT, CDR2 FQNNGV. Written as DNA, the CDR3 is TGTGCCAGCAGCTTAGATCCCGGCGGGGGGTATCTGAACACTGAAGCTTTCTTT. Residues: CASSLDPGGGYLNTEAFF.

The chain is built from TRBV24-1 and TRBJ2-7; D perhaps matches TRBD2 (7 bases). V was cut by 5 bases and J by 0 bases, with 13 bases left in between. The germline V gene has CDR1 KGHDR and CDR2 SFDVKD. The CDR3 has 15 residues. For the CDR3, the DNA is TGTGCCACCAGTGGGGGGGGCGGTAGCTCCTACGAGCAGTACTTC. This encodes CATSGGGGSSYEQYF.

V and J are TRBV19 and TRBJ2-1, with D perhaps matching TRBD2 (5 bases). V was shortened by 4 bases and J by 0 bases, with 13 bases between the two germline ends. CDR1 and CDR2 (germline): LNHDA, SQIVND (reference sequence). The CDR3 has 16 amino acids. Here the CDR3 DNA reads TGTGCCAGTAGTACCCCCACAGCGGCCTCCTACAATGAGCAGTTCTTC. Translation: CASSTPTAASYNEQFF.

The chain has TRBV7-6 and TRBJ1-5; D is undetermined. The CDR3 contains 15 residues. Germline assignment: CDR1 SGHVS and CDR2 FNYEAQ. The V gene lost 5 bases and the J gene lost 4 bases, with 15 bases spanning the gap. CDR3 coding DNA: TGTGCCAGCAGCCCCGGGCCAAACGAAAATCAGCCCCAGCATTTT. Translation: CASSPGPNENQPQHF.

The chain combines TRBV3-1 (or the pseudogene TRBV3-2) with TRBJ1-2; D may be TRBD1 (5 bases). Germline V lookup: CDR1 LGHDT, CDR2 YNNKEL (reference sequence). The V gene lost 4 bases and the J gene lost 3 bases, with 15 bases spanning the gap. CDR3 length: 15 amino acids. The CDR3 protein is CASSRRPTADYGYTF. CDR3 sequence (DNA): TGTGCCAGCAGCCGCCGCCCGACAGCCGACTATGGCTACACCTTC.

J is TRBJ1-1 and V is TRBV7-9; 8 nucleotides line up with TRBD1. The CDR3 spans 15 residues. Germline assignment: CDR1 SEHNR and CDR2 FQNEAQ (reference sequence). V was clipped by 5 bases and J by 2 bases; unmatched bases: 7. CDR3 residues: CASSPRQGPNTEAFF. DNA of the CDR3: TGTGCCAGCAGCCCCCGACAGGGGCCCAACACTGAAGCTTTCTTT.

J is TRBJ1-6 and V is TRBV18; 7 bases are shared with TRBD1. The CDR3 is 15 residues long. V trimming: 4 bases; J trimming: 9 bases; junction bases outside the gene matches: 9. Germline values: CDR1 KGHSH, CDR2 LQKENI. CDR3: CASSQDRALGSPLHF. CDR3 in DNA: TGTGCCAGCTCACAAGACAGGGCTTTGGGTTCACCCCTCCACTTT.

The chain combines TRBV3-1 (or the pseudogene TRBV3-2) with TRBJ2-2, with D uncertain. CDR1 and CDR2 (germline): LGHDT, YNNKEL (reference sequence). Trimming cost V 4 bases and J 3 bases, with 9 bases left between them. This CDR3 has 14 amino acids. CDR3 residues: CASSPREHTGELFF. CDR3 sequence (DNA): TGTGCCAGCAGCCCTAGGGAACACACCGGGGAGCTGTTTTTT.

V is TRBV20-1 and J is TRBJ1-1; a weak D match, TRBD1 (6 bases). In germline, CDR1 is DFQATT, CDR2 SNEGSKA (reference sequence). The V gene lost 5 bases and the J gene lost 8 bases, with 12 bases spanning the gap. This CDR3 comprises 11 residues. CDR3 sequence reads: CSAYPGTEAFF. CDR3 coding DNA: TGCAGTGCTTATCCGGGGACAGAAGCTTTCTTT.

The chain links TRBV18 to TRBJ2-7, with 7 positions matching TRBD1. Per germline, CDR1 KGHSH and CDR2 LQKENI. The J segment lost 6 bases and the V segment lost 2 bases, leaving 13 bases of the junction unmatched. The CDR3 extends over 16 amino acids. CDR3 sequence reads: CASSPNTKRTGFEQYF. For the CDR3, the DNA is TGTGCCAGCTCACCAAACACGAAAAGGACAGGCTTCGAGCAGTACTTC.

V and J are TRBV28 and TRBJ1-2; no firm D call. The length of the CDR3 is 12 residues. Per the germline V gene, CDR1 is MDHEN and CDR2 is SYDVKM. The V end lost 3 bases, the J end lost 5 bases, and 7 bases lay between the germline ends. Here the CDR3 reads CASSLVRYGYTF. The CDR3 coding sequence is TGTGCCAGCAGTTTGGTCCGATATGGCTACACCTTC.

This chain connects TRBV18 to TRBJ1-3; D not resolved. This CDR3 is built from 12 residues. Looked up from germline, CDR1 is KGHSH and CDR2 is LQKENI. The V end was cut by 2 bases, the J end by 8 bases, with 7 bases between. The CDR3: CASSPGLDTIYF. The DNA of the CDR3 is TGTGCCAGCTCACCAGGCTTAGACACCATATATTTT.

The rearrangement links TRBV4-2 to TRBJ1-2; TRBD1 matches 8 bases. The CDR3 spans 15 residues. Germline lookup yields CDR1 LGHNA and CDR2 YNFKEQ. J was trimmed by 2 bases and V by 0 bases; bases with no gene match: 2. In DNA form, the CDR3 reads TGTGCCAGCAGCCAAGAGGGACAGGTGAACTATGGCTACACCTTC. It specifies CASSQEGQVNYGYTF.

The chain couples TRBV5-1 to TRBJ2-2, with TRBD1 identical over 7 bases. V lost 4 bases and J lost 5; bases outside the gene matches: 11. This CDR3 spans 16 amino acids. Per germline, CDR1 SGHRS and CDR2 YFSETQ. CDR3 sequence: CASSVPTGRSTGELFF. The CDR3 coding sequence is TGCGCCAGCAGCGTGCCGACAGGGCGCTCAACCGGGGAGCTGTTTTTT.

This rearrangement joins TRBV6-2 or TRBV6-3 to TRBJ2-7, with 8 bases lining up with TRBD1. Germline CDR1 and CDR2: MNHEY and SVGEGT. Trimming cost V 2 bases and J 6 bases; bases outside gene matches: 3. This CDR3 is built from 13 residues. The CDR3, as DNA: TGTGCCAGCAGTTACGACAGGGGCCGCGAGCAGTACTTC. This gives the protein CASSYDRGREQYF.

The chain couples TRBV5-1 to TRBJ2-5; 9 positions match TRBD2. Germline CDR1 reads SGHRS; CDR2 reads YFSETQ. This CDR3 is 16 amino acids long. V was pared by 3 bases and J by 1 base, with 7 bases of the junction left unmatched. The CDR3 protein is CASSSGTSPVQETQYF. Written as DNA, the CDR3 is TGCGCCAGCAGCTCCGGGACTAGCCCCGTCCAAGAGACCCAGTACTTC.

The rearrangement uses TRBV28 and TRBJ2-1; tentatively, D is TRBD2 (6 bases). Trimming took 2 bases from V and 2 from J, leaving 16 bases between them. This CDR3 contains 17 residues. CDR1 is MDHEN and CDR2 is SYDVKM in the germline V gene. The CDR3 nucleotides read TGTGCCAGCAGTTTAAGTGATTGGGCTAGCGCCTACAATGAGCAGTTCTTC. Translated: CASSLSDWASAYNEQFF.

By share, this clone ranks as medium-sized (0.01 to 0.1%). In the same sample, other DNA sequences code for this CDR3. V gene TRBV19 combines with J gene TRBJ2-7; TRBD1 or TRBD2 may be the D gene (5 bases each). CDR1 LNHDA and CDR2 SQIVND come from the germline V gene (reference sequence). The CDR3 length is 14 residues. Between the trimmed V and J ends, which lost 1 base and 3 bases, there was a span of 10 bases. CDR3 coding DNA: TGTGCCAGTAGTATAGGGGCAGGGAGCTACGAGCAGTACTTC. Amino acids: CASSIGAGSYEQYF. Supplemented by reference TRBV19 and TRBJ2-7, the full variable domain reads DGGITQSPKYLFRKEGQNVTLSCEQNLNHDAMYWYRQDPGQGLRLIYYSQIVNDFQKGDIAEGYSVSREKKESFPLTVTSAQKNPTAFYLCASSIGAGSYEQYFGPGTRLTVT.